A single sample gave rise to the 9 T cell receptor beta chains below, sequenced in a study of T cells after somatic rescue of genetic block (dated by TCRdb to 2020 to 2022). Libraries were constructed by the immunoSEQ multiplex PCR assay. The source is immuneACCESS, and TCRdb retained only in-frame sequences with V and J called. Part of the clones is not carried over; for the studies checked, unresolved V genes explain less than half of this, and the remainder is unexplained. Present in this sample are roughly 67,000 clones, roughly 90% of which were seen just once. Of the sample, 2.9% is held by the ten largest clones. Sequencing used peripheral blood mononuclear cells (PBMCs). The receptors here all came from a man aged 35-49 years.

The chain carries TRBV7-2 and TRBJ2-7; 7 bases line up with TRBD2. Germline CDR1 reads SGHTA; CDR2 reads FQGNSA. The CDR3 runs to 14 residues. With V trimmed by 1 base and J by 6 bases, 6 bases remained unmatched. The CDR3 here is CASSLGVAGSEQYF. Here the CDR3 DNA reads TGTGCCAGCAGCTTAGGGGTAGCGGGCTCCGAGCAGTACTTC.

The chain carries TRBV28 and TRBJ2-1; TRBD2 agrees at 8 bases. Looked up from germline, CDR1 is MDHEN and CDR2 is SYDVKM. Germline trimming cut 3 bases from V and 4 bases from J; bases unmatched to any gene: 2. The length of the CDR3 is 14 residues. CDR3 region: CASSLGTRYNEQFF. CDR3 sequence (DNA): TGTGCCAGCAGTTTGGGGACTAGGTACAATGAGCAGTTCTTC.

The chain employs TRBV19 and TRBJ1-5; 8 nucleotides line up with TRBD1. The CDR3 has 16 amino acids. V shed 7 bases, J shed 4 bases, and the junction held 12 bases outside the gene matches. Germline loops: CDR1 LNHDA, CDR2 SQIVND (reference sequence). CDR3 sequence: CASKSMGQVDNQPQHF. In DNA form, the CDR3 reads TGTGCCAGTAAGTCGATGGGACAGGTAGATAATCAGCCCCAGCATTTT.

The chain carries TRBV6-1 and TRBJ1-5; D is unresolved. The CDR3 length is 14 residues. Between the trimmed V and J ends, which lost 3 bases and 2 bases, there was a span of 8 bases. Germline values: CDR1 MNHNS, CDR2 SASEGT. The CDR3 sequence is CASSDTRRNQPQHF. DNA for the CDR3: TGTGCCAGCAGTGACACTCGGCGCAATCAGCCCCAGCATTTT.

This clone has just one count. The V and J genes are TRBV4-1 and TRBJ1-2; no clear D. The CDR3 loop spans 15 amino acids. Looked up from germline, CDR1 is MGHRA and CDR2 is YSYEKL. The V end lost 0 bases, the J end lost 2 bases, and 10 bases lay between the germline ends. As DNA, the CDR3 is TGCGCCAGCAGCCAAGATGGGTCACAGAACTATGGCTACACCTTC. The encoded protein is CASSQDGSQNYGYTF.

This clone was detected only a few times. J is TRBJ2-5 and V is TRBV5-1, with TRBD2 identical over 12 bases. There are 16 residues in the CDR3. CDR1 SGHRS and CDR2 YFSETQ come from the germline V gene. V lost 4 bases and J lost 2; bases outside the gene matches: 6. The CDR3 DNA follows: TGCGCCAGCAGCCCCTGGACTAGCGGGGAGCAAGAGACCCAGTACTTC. Amino acid sequence: CASSPWTSGEQETQYF.

This clone was counted only a few times. The rearrangement uses TRBV29-1 and TRBJ1-1; maybe TRBD1 (6 bases). The germline CDR1 and CDR2 sequences are SQVTM and ANQGSEA. Between the trimmed V and J ends, which lost 4 bases and 11 bases, there was a span of 14 bases. The CDR3 sequence is 11 residues long. CDR3 amino acids: CSVGPGAGAFF. The CDR3 nucleotides read TGCAGCGTTGGTCCGGGGGCAGGGGCTTTCTTT. Full variable domain (outside the CDR3, taken from reference TRBV29-1 and TRBJ1-1): SAVISQKPSRDICQRGTSLTIQCQVDSQVTMMFWYRQQPGQSLTLIATANQGSEATYESGFVIDKFPISRPNLTFSTLTVSNMSPEDSSIYLCSVGPGAGAFFGQGTRLTVV.

The CDR3 DNA sequence: TGTGCCAGCAGCTTAGCGGGACTAGCGCCCGATACGCAGTATTTT. Its protein product is CASSLAGLAPDTQYF. The chain links TRBV7-2 to TRBJ2-3; 10 bases are shared with TRBD2. Trimming at V came to 0 bases and at J to 6 bases, leaving 3 bases not matched to a gene. The germline gives CDR1 SGHTA, CDR2 FQGNSA. CDR3 length equals 15 residues.

The V and J genes are TRBV6-5 and TRBJ2-5, with D hard to call. V lost 4 bases to trimming and J lost 1 base, with 7 bases between them. The CDR3 is 13 amino acids. Germline CDR1 reads MNHEY; CDR2 reads SVGAGI. CDR3: CASSSPGQETQYF. The CDR3 coding sequence is TGTGCCAGCAGTTCCCCCGGCCAAGAGACCCAGTACTTC.